The present T cell receptor (beta chain) was sequenced within a study of shared clonotypes between healthy human individuals. Selected positively for CCR7 and CD45RO-negative, naive CD8 cells excluded terminally differentiated effector memory CD45RA+ cells. All donors were Caucasian adults living in Nashville, Tennessee. Clones were sequenced by immunoSEQ multiplex PCR, and TCRdb holds only the in-frame ones, with some missing. The sample yields about 580,000 clones, 95% to 98% seen once. This clone was counted once. Germline V lookup: CDR1 SGHTA, CDR2 FQGTGA. The junction had 14 bases not matched to a gene; V was cut back by 4 bases and J by 8 bases. CDR3 length: 16 amino acids.

The source of this sequence is a man aged 25-45 years in good health. This chain uses TRBV7-3 with TRBJ2-1, with 7 bases aligning to TRBD2. The specimen sequenced was naive CD8+ T cells sorted from blood. As DNA, the CDR3 is TGTGCCAGCAGCTCCGATGGACTAGTCCCAGGGCATGAGCAGTTCTTC. Its translation is CASSSDGLVPGHEQFF.